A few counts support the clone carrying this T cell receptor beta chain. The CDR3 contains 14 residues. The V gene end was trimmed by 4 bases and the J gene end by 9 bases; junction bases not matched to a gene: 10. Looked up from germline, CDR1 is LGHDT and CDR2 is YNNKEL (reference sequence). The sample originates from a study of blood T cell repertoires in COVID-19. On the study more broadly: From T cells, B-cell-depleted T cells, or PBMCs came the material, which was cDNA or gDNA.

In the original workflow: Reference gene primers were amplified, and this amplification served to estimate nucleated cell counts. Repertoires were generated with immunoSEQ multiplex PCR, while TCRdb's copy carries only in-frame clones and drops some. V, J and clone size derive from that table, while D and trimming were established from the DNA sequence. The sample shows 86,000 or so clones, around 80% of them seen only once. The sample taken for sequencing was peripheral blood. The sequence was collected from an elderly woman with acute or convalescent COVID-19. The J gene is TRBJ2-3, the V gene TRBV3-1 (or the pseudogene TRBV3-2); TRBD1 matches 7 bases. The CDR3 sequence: CASSRMTGLSTQYF. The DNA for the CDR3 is TGTGCCAGCAGCCGCATGACAGGGTTGAGCACGCAGTATTTT.